One and the same sample provided the 23 T cell receptor beta chains below, sequenced in a study of blood T cell repertoires in COVID-19. TCRdb's table, derived via immunoSEQ multiplex PCR, lists solely in-frame clones and lacks some. The sample yields 470,000 or so clones, 70% to 90% seen once. What was sequenced was PBMCs or T cells enriched from blood (not recorded which). These TCRs come from a woman younger than 35 with acute COVID-19.

This clone was seen a handful of times. This rearrangement joins TRBV6-6 to TRBJ2-7, with 15 bases aligning to TRBD2. This CDR3 has 17 amino acids. Per germline, CDR1 MNHNY and CDR2 SVGAGI (reference sequence). V trimming: 5 bases; J trimming: 4 bases; junction bases outside the gene matches: 9. CDR3 loop: CASSLAGTSGGQYEQYF. CDR3 nucleotides: TGTGCCAGCAGTCTCGCCGGGACTAGCGGGGGGCAGTACGAGCAGTACTTC.

This clone was counted between two and nine times. Sequence at one end of the junction differs from germline and may be a read error. V gene TRBV2 combines with J gene TRBJ2-7; 7 bases are shared with TRBD1. Germline loops: CDR1 SNHLY, CDR2 FYNNEI. There are 12 residues in the CDR3. DNA for the CDR3: TGTGCCAGCAGTGAAGATGTCGGGACAGCGAGATTC. Its translation: CASSEDVGTARF.

This clone appeared once. The chain uses TRBV7-9 and TRBJ2-2, with 9 bases that match TRBD2. The CDR3 spans 15 residues. Unmatched junction bases numbered 3, after V lost 2 bases and J lost 5 bases. CDR1 SEHNR and CDR2 FQNEAQ come from the germline V gene (reference sequence). CDR3 DNA sequence: TGTGCCAGCAGCTTATCCAGCGGGGGGACCGGGGAGCTGTTTTTT. Translation gives CASSLSSGGTGELFF.

This chain uses TRBV19 with TRBJ1-6; 7 positions agree with TRBD1. Germline CDR1 reads LNHDA; CDR2 reads SQIVND (reference sequence). The ends lost 6 bases at V and 5 bases at J; junction bases unmatched: 4. The CDR3 runs 14 residues. The CDR3 nucleotides are TGTGCCAGTAGCCAGGGACAGAATAATTCACCCCTCCACTTT. It yields the protein CASSQGQNNSPLHF.

The chain couples TRBV7-9 to TRBJ2-5; possibly TRBD1 for D (6 bases). There are 16 residues in the CDR3. Between the trimmed V and J ends, which lost 4 bases and 7 bases, there was a span of 22 bases. Germline-derived CDR1 and CDR2 are SEHNR and FQNEAQ (reference sequence). The CDR3: CASSSPVNGQPGTQYF. The CDR3 nucleotides are TGTGCCAGCAGCTCCCCCGTCAACGGACAGCCGGGGACCCAGTACTTC.

The chain combines TRBV10-3 with TRBJ1-1; D not resolved. Germline loops: CDR1 ENHRY, CDR2 SYGVKD. Trimming left V 0 bases short and J 7 bases short, with 12 bases between. The CDR3 is 14 amino acids. CDR3 protein: CAISESDPRGEAFF. CDR3 bases: TGTGCCATCAGTGAGTCGGACCCCCGGGGTGAAGCTTTCTTT.

This sequence joins TRBV6-1 and TRBJ1-1; D not certain. This CDR3 is 14 amino acids long. Trimming shortened V by 2 bases and J by 1 base, and 8 bases separated the two germline ends. Germline V gene sequence: CDR1 MNHNS, CDR2 SASEGT. The CDR3 loop is CASSEQVPNTEAFF. Here the CDR3 DNA reads TGTGCCAGCAGTGAACAGGTTCCGAACACTGAAGCTTTCTTT.

In this sample, this clone turned up once. The genes are TRBV28 and TRBJ1-2, with TRBD1 as a possible D gene (6 bases). Trimming removed 5 bases at V and 7 bases at J, with 14 bases between. Germline lookup yields CDR1 MDHEN and CDR2 SYDVKM. The CDR3 is 13 residues long. CDR3 in amino acids: CASSLGQFGGYTF. CDR3 in DNA: TGTGCCAGCAGTCTTGGACAGTTCGGTGGCTACACCTTC.

The chain is built from TRBV27 and TRBJ1-6, with TRBD1 identical over 10 bases. The J segment lost 7 bases and the V segment lost 7 bases, leaving 4 bases of the junction unmatched. There are 14 residues in the CDR3. CDR1 and CDR2 from the germline V gene are MNHEY and SMNVEV (reference sequence). Here the CDR3 reads CASTTGGWNSPLHF. The CDR3 DNA reads TGTGCCAGCACGACAGGGGGCTGGAATTCACCCCTCCACTTT.

This clone came up once. The gene calls are TRBV2 and TRBJ1-2; 9 bases fit TRBD1. The V gene end was trimmed by 7 bases and the J gene end by 4 bases; junction bases not matched to a gene: 7. The CDR3 length is 14 residues. Germline V gene lookup returns CDR1 SNHLY and CDR2 FYNNEI. CDR3 nucleotides: TGTGCCAGCACGGGACAGGGTGATACCTATGGCTACACCTTC. The encoded protein is CASTGQGDTYGYTF.

This clone appeared once. J is TRBJ1-3 and V is TRBV19; TRBD1 matches at 7 bases. The CDR3 runs to 17 residues. CDR1 is LNHDA and CDR2 is SQIVND in the germline V gene (reference sequence). Trimming removed 8 bases from V and 1 base from J; junction bases left unmatched: 14. CDR3 nucleotide sequence: TGTGCCAGTCATACTAATCAGGGGGAAGCTTCTGGAAACACCATATATTTT. It is translated as CASHTNQGEASGNTIYF.

The rearrangement joins TRBV7-2 to TRBJ2-2, with 8 bases aligning to TRBD1. Germline CDR1 SGHTA, CDR2 FQGNSA. The CDR3 is 15 residues long. Trimming removed 3 bases from V and 4 bases from J; junction bases left unmatched: 4. CDR3 in DNA: TGTGCCAGCAGCTTTCAGGGGGCGGGCACCGGGGAGCTGTTTTTT. Protein product: CASSFQGAGTGELFF.

This clone came up a few times. CDR3 amino acids: CASSPGGGALSYNEQFF. CDR3 nucleotide sequence: TGTGCCAGCTCACCCGGCGGTGGGGCTCTCTCCTACAATGAGCAGTTCTTC. The V and J genes are TRBV18 and TRBJ2-1; D might be TRBD1 (5 bases). The V and J ends lost 3 bases and 0 bases respectively, with 15 bases between them. Germline loops: CDR1 KGHSH, CDR2 LQKENI. The CDR3 length is 17 residues.

V is TRBV3-1 (or the pseudogene TRBV3-2) and J is TRBJ1-5, with 10 bases that match TRBD1. Germline V lookup: CDR1 LGHDT, CDR2 YNNKEL (reference sequence). With 2 bases clipped from V and 8 bases from J, the junction kept 3 bases outside the gene matches. The CDR3 loop spans 14 amino acids. The DNA for the CDR3 is TGTGCCAGCAGCCAACGGACAGGGGGTGAGCCCCAGCATTTT. Its protein product is CASSQRTGGEPQHF.

V and J are TRBV14 and TRBJ1-3, with D maybe TRBD1 (5 bases). V was cut by 1 base and J by 0 bases, with 13 bases left in between. The CDR3 runs to 17 residues. Germline lookup yields CDR1 SGHDN and CDR2 FVKESK. The CDR3 DNA reads TGTGCCAGCAGCCAAGTTGACCGGGGGAACTCTGGAAACACCATATATTTT. Translation: CASSQVDRGNSGNTIYF.

This rearrangement joins TRBV7-6 to TRBJ2-3; TRBD1 matches at 7 bases. CDR1 and CDR2 from the germline V gene are SGHVS and FNYEAQ. The CDR3 is 16 residues long. The trim removed 6 bases at V and 7 bases at J, leaving 16 bases unmatched. The CDR3 nucleotides read TGTGCCAGCAGACGATTACAGGGGACCCGTATAAATACGCAGTATTTT. It codes for CASRRLQGTRINTQYF.

This sequence joins TRBV30 and TRBJ2-4, with TRBD2 matching 9 bases. V was pared by 3 bases and J by 8 bases, with 8 bases of the junction left unmatched. The CDR3 length is 14 residues. Per the germline V gene, CDR1 is GTSNPN and CDR2 is SVGIG (reference sequence). For the CDR3, the DNA is TGTGCCTGGAGCGGGCGGGAGGGTATTTACATTCAGTACTTC. It translates to CAWSGREGIYIQYF.

This chain joins TRBV2 and TRBJ2-5; D is unclear. The CDR3 has 13 amino acids. CDR1 is SNHLY and CDR2 is FYNNEI in the germline V gene. The ends were cut back, 6 bases at V and 4 bases at J, with 12 bases in the middle. In DNA form, the CDR3 reads TGTGCCAGCAGGGTTGAGGTGGGAGAGACCCAGTACTTC. Amino acid sequence: CASRVEVGETQYF.

This sequence joins TRBV28 and TRBJ1-5; 10 bases map to TRBD1. The CDR3 is 17 residues long. V was pared by 8 bases and J by 3 bases, with 13 bases of the junction left unmatched. CDR1 MDHEN and CDR2 SYDVKM come from the germline V gene. The CDR3 DNA is TGTGCCAGCCCTCGGGACGACAGGGGGCACCCCAATCAGCCCCAGCATTTT. It codes for CASPRDDRGHPNQPQHF.

This clone was counted a single time. This chain connects TRBV2 to TRBJ1-2; TRBD1 agrees at 8 bases. Looked up from germline, CDR1 is SNHLY and CDR2 is FYNNEI. J lost 4 bases, V lost 4 bases, and 11 bases had no gene match. This CDR3 is 16 amino acids long. The CDR3 spells CASSARQGASGYGYTF. In nucleotides, the CDR3 is TGTGCCAGCAGTGCGCGGCAGGGGGCGTCGGGCTATGGCTACACCTTC.

This chain links TRBV11-2 with TRBJ2-7; tentatively, D is TRBD2 (6 bases). V lost 2 bases to trimming and J lost 5 bases, with 19 bases between them. Germline lookup yields CDR1 SGHAT and CDR2 FQNNGV. The CDR3 is made up of 16 amino acids. The CDR3 bases are TGTGCCAGCAGCTTATTTCGGGGGTACGCGGTCCACGAGCAGTACTTC. Translation gives CASSLFRGYAVHEQYF.

This clone appeared once. V and J are TRBV21-1 and TRBJ2-7; the listed D gene, TRBD1, was not tested against the DNA. TRBV21-1 is a listed pseudogene. The CDR3 extends over 12 amino acids. The CDR3 DNA follows: TGTGCCTCTACGACAGGCACCTACGAGCAGTACTTC. Translating it yields CASTTGTYEQYF.

This chain links TRBV12-3 or TRBV12-4 with TRBJ1-2; D is unclear. This CDR3 spans 12 amino acids. Trimming took off 3 bases at V and 2 bases at J, with 4 bases between the two ends. The CDR3 reads CASSFLNYGYTF. CDR3 in DNA: TGTGCCAGCAGTTTCTTGAACTATGGCTACACCTTC.